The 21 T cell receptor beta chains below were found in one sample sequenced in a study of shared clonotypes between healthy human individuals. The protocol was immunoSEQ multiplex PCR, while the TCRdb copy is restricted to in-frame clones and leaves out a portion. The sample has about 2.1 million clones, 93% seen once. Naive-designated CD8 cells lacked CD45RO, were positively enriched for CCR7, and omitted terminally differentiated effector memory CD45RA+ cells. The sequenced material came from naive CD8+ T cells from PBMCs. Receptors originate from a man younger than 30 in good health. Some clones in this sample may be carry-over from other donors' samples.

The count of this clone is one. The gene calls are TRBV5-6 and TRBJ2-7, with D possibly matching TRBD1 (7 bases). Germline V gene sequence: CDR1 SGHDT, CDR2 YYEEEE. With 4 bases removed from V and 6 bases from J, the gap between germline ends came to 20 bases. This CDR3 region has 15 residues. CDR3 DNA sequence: TGTGCCAGCAGCCCAAGGACAGGAGGGGACTCCGAGCAGTACTTC. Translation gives CASSPRTGGDSEQYF.

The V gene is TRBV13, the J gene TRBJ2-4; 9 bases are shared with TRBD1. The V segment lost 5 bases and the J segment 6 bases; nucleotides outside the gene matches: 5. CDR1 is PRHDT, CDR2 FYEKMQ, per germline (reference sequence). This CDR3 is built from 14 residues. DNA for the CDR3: TGTGCCAGCAGCGAGACAGGGGGTAGAAACATTCAGTACTTC. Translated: CASSETGGRNIQYF.

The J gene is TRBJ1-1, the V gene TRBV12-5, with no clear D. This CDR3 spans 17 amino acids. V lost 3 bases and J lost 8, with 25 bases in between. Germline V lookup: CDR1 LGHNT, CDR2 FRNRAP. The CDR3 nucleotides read TGTGCTAGTGGTTTTGTCGCCACTTGGGCCGATGAATTCGAAGCTTTCTTT. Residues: CASGFVATWADEFEAFF.

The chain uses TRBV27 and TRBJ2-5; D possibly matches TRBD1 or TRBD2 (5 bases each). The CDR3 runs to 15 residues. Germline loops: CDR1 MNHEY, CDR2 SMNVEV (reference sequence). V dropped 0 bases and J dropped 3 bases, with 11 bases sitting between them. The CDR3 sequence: CASSLSVRGEETQYF. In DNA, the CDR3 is TGTGCCAGCAGTTTATCGGTGAGGGGAGAAGAGACCCAGTACTTC.

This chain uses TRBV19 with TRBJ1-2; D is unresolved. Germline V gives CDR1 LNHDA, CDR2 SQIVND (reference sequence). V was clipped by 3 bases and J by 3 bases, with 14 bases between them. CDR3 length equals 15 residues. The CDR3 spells CASSMSKGVDYGYTF. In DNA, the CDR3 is TGTGCCAGTAGTATGTCGAAGGGAGTGGACTATGGCTACACCTTC.

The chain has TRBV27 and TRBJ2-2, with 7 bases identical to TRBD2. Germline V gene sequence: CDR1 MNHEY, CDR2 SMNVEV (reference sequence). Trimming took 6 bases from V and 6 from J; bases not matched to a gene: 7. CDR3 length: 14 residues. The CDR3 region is CASSAGRAPGELFF. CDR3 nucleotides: TGTGCCAGCAGCGCGGGGAGGGCCCCCGGGGAGCTGTTTTTT.

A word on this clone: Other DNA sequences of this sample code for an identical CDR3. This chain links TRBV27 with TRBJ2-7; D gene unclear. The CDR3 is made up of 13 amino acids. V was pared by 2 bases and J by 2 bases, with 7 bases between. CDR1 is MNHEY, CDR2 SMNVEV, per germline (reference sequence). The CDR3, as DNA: TGTGCCAGCAGTTTAGGTACAGCCTACGAGCAGTACTTC. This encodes CASSLGTAYEQYF.

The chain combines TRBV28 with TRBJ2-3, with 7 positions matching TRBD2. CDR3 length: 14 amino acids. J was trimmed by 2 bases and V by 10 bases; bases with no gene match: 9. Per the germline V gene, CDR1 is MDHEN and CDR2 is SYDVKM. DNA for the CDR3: TGTGCCACCCTTATGGGGGGGAACACAGATACGCAGTATTTT. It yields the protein CATLMGGNTDTQYF.

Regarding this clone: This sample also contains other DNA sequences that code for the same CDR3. CDR3 bases: TGTGCCAGCAGCTTAGTAGGAGGTGAGCAGTTCTTC. As protein: CASSLVGGEQFF. The V call is TRBV7-9, the J call TRBJ2-1, with a weak D call TRBD2 (5 bases). V gave up 1 base and J gave up 9 bases, with 7 bases separating them. From germline, CDR1 is SEHNR and CDR2 FQNEAQ (reference sequence). The CDR3 has 12 amino acids.

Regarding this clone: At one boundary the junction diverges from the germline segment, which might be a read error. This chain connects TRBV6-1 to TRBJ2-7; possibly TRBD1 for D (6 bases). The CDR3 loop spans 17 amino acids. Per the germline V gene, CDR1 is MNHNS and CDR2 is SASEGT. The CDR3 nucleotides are TGTGCCAGCAGGGAAGGGACCTACAGGGTGAACCTCTACGAGCAGTACTTC. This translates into CASREGTYRVNLYEQYF.

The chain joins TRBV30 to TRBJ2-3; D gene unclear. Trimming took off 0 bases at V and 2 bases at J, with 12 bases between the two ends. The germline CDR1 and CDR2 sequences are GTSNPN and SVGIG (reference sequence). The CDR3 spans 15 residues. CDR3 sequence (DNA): TGTGCCTGGAGTGTACGAGGCAGATCCACAGATACGCAGTATTTT. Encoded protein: CAWSVRGRSTDTQYF.

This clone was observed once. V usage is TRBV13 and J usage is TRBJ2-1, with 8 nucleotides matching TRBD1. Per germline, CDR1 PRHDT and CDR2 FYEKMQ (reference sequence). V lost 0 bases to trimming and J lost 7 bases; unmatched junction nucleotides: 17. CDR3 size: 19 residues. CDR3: CASSLGPGGSLTSGNEQFF. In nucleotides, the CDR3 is TGTGCCAGCAGCTTAGGTCCAGGGGGCTCGCTTACCTCGGGTAATGAGCAGTTCTTC.

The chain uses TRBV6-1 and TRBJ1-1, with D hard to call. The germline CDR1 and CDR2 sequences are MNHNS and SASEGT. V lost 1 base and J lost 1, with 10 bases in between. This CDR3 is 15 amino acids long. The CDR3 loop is CASSEGVVGNTEAFF. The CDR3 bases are TGTGCCAGCAGTGAAGGGGTGGTTGGGAACACTGAAGCTTTCTTT.

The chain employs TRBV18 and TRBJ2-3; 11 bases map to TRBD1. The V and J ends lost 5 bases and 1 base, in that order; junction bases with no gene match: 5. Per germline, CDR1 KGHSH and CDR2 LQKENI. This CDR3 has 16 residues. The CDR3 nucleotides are TGTGCCAGCTCATGGACAGGGGGCGTAGGCACAGATACGCAGTATTTT. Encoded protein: CASSWTGGVGTDTQYF.

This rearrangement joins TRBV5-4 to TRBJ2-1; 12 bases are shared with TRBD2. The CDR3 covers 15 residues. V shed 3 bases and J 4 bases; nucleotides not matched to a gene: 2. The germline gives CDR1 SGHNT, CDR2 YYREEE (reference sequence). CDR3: CASSYGLAGYNEQFF. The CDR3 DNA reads TGTGCCAGCAGCTATGGACTAGCGGGATACAATGAGCAGTTCTTC.

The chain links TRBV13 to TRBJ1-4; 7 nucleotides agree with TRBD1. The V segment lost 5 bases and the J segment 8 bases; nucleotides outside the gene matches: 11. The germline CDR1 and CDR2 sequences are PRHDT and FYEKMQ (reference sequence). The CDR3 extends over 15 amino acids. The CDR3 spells CASSARGQVAEKLFF. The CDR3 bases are TGTGCCAGCAGCGCGAGGGGGCAGGTGGCGGAAAAACTGTTTTTT.

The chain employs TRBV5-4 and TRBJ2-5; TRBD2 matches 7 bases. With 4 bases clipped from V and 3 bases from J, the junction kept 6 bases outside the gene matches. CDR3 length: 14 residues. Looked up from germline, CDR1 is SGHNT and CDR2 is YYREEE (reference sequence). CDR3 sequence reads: CASSAGLVEETQYF. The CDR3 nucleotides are TGTGCCAGCAGCGCTGGACTAGTAGAAGAGACCCAGTACTTC.

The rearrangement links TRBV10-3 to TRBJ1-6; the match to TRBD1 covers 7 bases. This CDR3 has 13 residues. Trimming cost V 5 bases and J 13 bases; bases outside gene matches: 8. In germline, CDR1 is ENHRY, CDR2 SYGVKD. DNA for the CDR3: TGTGCCATCAGTCTGGACAGGACCTTCCCCCTCCACTTT. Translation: CAISLDRTFPLHF.

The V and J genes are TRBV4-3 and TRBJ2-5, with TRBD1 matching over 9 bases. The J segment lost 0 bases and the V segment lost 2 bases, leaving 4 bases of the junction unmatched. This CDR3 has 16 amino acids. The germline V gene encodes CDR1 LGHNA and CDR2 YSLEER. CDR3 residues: CASSQSGTGYQETQYF. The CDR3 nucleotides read TGCGCCAGCAGCCAATCCGGGACAGGGTACCAAGAGACCCAGTACTTC.

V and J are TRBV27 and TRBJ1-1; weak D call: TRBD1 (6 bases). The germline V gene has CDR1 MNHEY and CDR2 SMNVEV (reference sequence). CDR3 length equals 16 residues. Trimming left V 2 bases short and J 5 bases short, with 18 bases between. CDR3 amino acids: CASSLLPGQGRTEAFF. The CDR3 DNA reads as TGTGCCAGCAGTTTACTACCTGGGCAGGGGAGGACTGAAGCTTTCTTT.

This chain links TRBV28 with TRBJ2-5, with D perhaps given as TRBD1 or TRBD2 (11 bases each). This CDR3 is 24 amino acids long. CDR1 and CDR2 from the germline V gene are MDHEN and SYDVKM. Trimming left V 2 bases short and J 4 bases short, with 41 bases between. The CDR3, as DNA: TGTGCCAGCAGTTTACCTGGGACAGGGGGAGGCATAGTGACTAGCGGGACCGAAGGAGAGACCCAGTACTTC. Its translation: CASSLPGTGGGIVTSGTEGETQYF. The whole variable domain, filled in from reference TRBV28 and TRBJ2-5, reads DVKVTQSSRYLVKRTGEKVFLECVQDMDHENMFWYRQDPGLGLRLIYFSYDVKMKEKGDIPEGYSVSREKKERFSLILESASTNQTSMYLCASSLPGTGGGIVTSGTEGETQYFGPGTRLLVL.